This TCR beta chain was obtained from a study of control samples from healthy donors and cancer patients. This clone was recorded once. Generated by immunoSEQ multiplex PCR, the TCRdb table keeps only in-frame clones and is missing some. The sample records 150,000 to 200,000 clones, around 90% being singletons. The source material was blood. This clonotype was obtained from a woman in her forties or fifties in good health.

The CDR3 region is CASSPTQGGGTDTQYF. In DNA form, the CDR3 reads TGTGCCAGCAGCCCGACTCAAGGGGGCGGCACAGATACGCAGTATTTT. V usage is TRBV7-7 and J usage is TRBJ2-3; 7 bases match TRBD1. The germline V gene encodes CDR1 SSHAT and CDR2 FNYEAQ (reference sequence). CDR3 length equals 16 residues. V shed 5 bases and J 1 base; nucleotides not matched to a gene: 9.